This T cell receptor (beta chain) was identified in a study of tumor and adjacent non-tumor tissue in lung cancer. This CDR3 has 19 amino acids. Between the trimmed V and J ends, which lost 0 bases and 6 bases, there was a span of 24 bases. Germline CDR1 reads DFQATT; CDR2 reads SNEGSKA (reference sequence). This sample's RNA came from whole unsorted tissue. Three rounds of nested PCR, following a modified ARM-PCR protocol, produced the TCRbeta library. TCRdb fed the multiplex PCR reads into MiXCR, producing one record per CDR3 protein. The sample includes about 200,000 distinct CDR3 sequences, about two thirds of them seen just once.

Sequencing was performed on lung tumor tissue. The receptor was derived from a man aged 60 to 75 with non-small cell lung cancer. This sequence joins TRBV20-1 and TRBJ1-6, with D unclear. CDR3 nucleotides: TGCAGTGCTAGAGATAGTCGGACGGAAACCACCTTGTTTAATTCACCCCTCCACTTT. Its translation is CSARDSRTETTLFNSPLHF.